The text below deals with one TCR beta chain. Method: immunoSEQ multiplex PCR; TCRdb's copy keeps in-frame clones and lacks some. The sample consists of tens of thousands of clones, over 90% of them appearing once. The V gene lost 4 bases and the J gene lost 0 bases, with 16 bases spanning the gap. Per germline, CDR1 SGHRS and CDR2 YFSETQ. The length of the CDR3 is 17 residues. The data were obtained in a study of glioma-infiltrating T cells after dendritic cell vaccination. Here the sequenced sample was blood, taken before dendritic cell vaccination. The sequence was collected from a human donor with glioblastoma. V and J are TRBV5-1 and TRBJ2-2; D is perhaps TRBD1 (5 bases). In nucleotides, the CDR3 is TGCGCCAGCAGCGCTGGCGGCCAGGGATCGAACACCGGGGAGCTGTTTTTT. Translation gives CASSAGGQGSNTGELFF. The full variable domain, rest sourced from reference TRBV5-1 and TRBJ2-2, is KAGVTQTPRYLIKTRGQQVTLSCSPISGHRSVSWYQQTPGQGLQFLFEYFSETQRNKGNFPGRFSGRQFSNSRSEMNVSTLELGDSALYLCASSAGGQGSNTGELFFGEGSRLTVL.